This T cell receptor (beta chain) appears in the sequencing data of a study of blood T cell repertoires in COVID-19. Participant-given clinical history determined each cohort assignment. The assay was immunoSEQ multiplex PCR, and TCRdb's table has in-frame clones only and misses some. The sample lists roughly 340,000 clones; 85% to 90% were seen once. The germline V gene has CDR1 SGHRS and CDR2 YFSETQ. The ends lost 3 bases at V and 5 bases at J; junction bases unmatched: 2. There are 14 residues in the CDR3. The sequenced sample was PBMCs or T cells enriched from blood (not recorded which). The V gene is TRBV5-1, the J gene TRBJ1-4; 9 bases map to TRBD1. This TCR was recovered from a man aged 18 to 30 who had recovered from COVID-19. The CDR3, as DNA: TGCGCCAGCAGCTCGGACAGGGGCAATGAAAAACTGTTTTTT. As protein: CASSSDRGNEKLFF.